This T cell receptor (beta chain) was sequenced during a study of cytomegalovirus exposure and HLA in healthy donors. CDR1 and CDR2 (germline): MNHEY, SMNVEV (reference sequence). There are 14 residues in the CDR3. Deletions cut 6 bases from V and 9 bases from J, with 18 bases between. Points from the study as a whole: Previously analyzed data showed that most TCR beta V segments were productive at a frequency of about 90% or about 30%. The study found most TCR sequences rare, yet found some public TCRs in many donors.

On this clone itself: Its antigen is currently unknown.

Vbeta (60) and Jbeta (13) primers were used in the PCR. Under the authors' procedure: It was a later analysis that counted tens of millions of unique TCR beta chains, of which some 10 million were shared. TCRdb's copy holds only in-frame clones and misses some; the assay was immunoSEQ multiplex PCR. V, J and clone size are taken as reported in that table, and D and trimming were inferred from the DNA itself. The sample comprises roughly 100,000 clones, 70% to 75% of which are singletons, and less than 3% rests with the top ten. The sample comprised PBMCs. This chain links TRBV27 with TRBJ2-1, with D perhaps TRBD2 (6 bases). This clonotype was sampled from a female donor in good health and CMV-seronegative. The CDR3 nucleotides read TGTGCCAGCAGGGAGGGACTCGCTAATTCTGAGCAGTTCTTC. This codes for CASREGLANSEQFF.